The 15 T cell receptor beta chains listed next were all sequenced from one sample in a study of blood T cell repertoires in COVID-19. Sequencing used immunoSEQ multiplex PCR; TCRdb keeps in-frame clones, though not all of them. In the table there are fewer than 300,000 clones, approximately 91% of which are singletons. The sample taken for sequencing was PBMCs or T cells enriched from blood (not recorded which). The origin of the receptors is a woman aged 40 to 50 with acute COVID-19.

The chain joins TRBV28 to TRBJ1-5; 8 bases agree with TRBD1. The germline gives CDR1 MDHEN, CDR2 SYDVKM. V trimming: 4 bases; J trimming: 2 bases; junction bases outside the gene matches: 1. The CDR3 runs to 14 residues. The CDR3 loop reads CASSWTGRNQPQHF. CDR3 DNA: TGTGCCAGCAGTTGGACAGGGCGCAATCAGCCCCAGCATTTT.

The chain links TRBV5-4 to TRBJ2-3; D is possibly TRBD2 (5 bases). The V and J ends lost 0 bases and 4 bases respectively, with 12 bases between them. The germline V gene encodes CDR1 SGHNT and CDR2 YYREEE (reference sequence). This CDR3 is built from 15 residues. CDR3 sequence: CASSLAGVLSDTQYF. The CDR3 nucleotides are TGTGCCAGCAGCTTGGCCGGGGTTCTCTCAGATACGCAGTATTTT.

J is TRBJ1-5 and V is TRBV3-1 (or the pseudogene TRBV3-2); D might be TRBD1 (5 bases). The germline V and J ends were trimmed by 4 bases and 2 bases, with 9 bases remaining between them. Germline-derived CDR1 and CDR2 are LGHDT and YNNKEL (reference sequence). This CDR3 has 14 amino acids. CDR3 amino acids: CASSPSGGNQPQHF. CDR3 DNA: TGTGCCAGCAGCCCTTCGGGGGGCAATCAGCCCCAGCATTTT.

The chain combines TRBV10-3 with TRBJ1-3; no firm D call. V lost 3 bases and J 8 bases, leaving 17 bases between the germline ends. The CDR3 totals 15 residues. Looked up from germline, CDR1 is ENHRY and CDR2 is SYGVKD. DNA of the CDR3: TGTGCCATCAGTGAAAGTCAGTTCGGAGGAGACACCATATATTTT. The encoded protein is CAISESQFGGDTIYF.

This chain uses TRBV6-4 with TRBJ1-1, with a possible D match to TRBD1 (6 bases). This CDR3 comprises 13 residues. Looked up from germline, CDR1 is MRHNA and CDR2 is SNTAGT. Trimming removed 4 bases from V and 4 bases from J, with 10 bases in between. The CDR3 is CASSGQAGTEAFF. In DNA, the CDR3 is TGTGCCAGCAGTGGACAGGCCGGCACTGAAGCTTTCTTT.

The J gene is TRBJ2-7, the V gene TRBV4-1; the match to TRBD1 covers 7 bases. Germline V gene data show CDR1 as MGHRA and CDR2 as YSYEKL. The CDR3 loop spans 15 amino acids. Trimming removed 3 bases from V and 2 bases from J; junction bases left unmatched: 7. In DNA form, the CDR3 reads TGCGCCAGCAGCCAGGACAGGTCACCTACCTACGAGCAGTACTTC. Translation gives CASSQDRSPTYEQYF.

V gene TRBV2 combines with J gene TRBJ1-5; weak D call: TRBD1 (6 bases). Germline lookup yields CDR1 SNHLY and CDR2 FYNNEI. With 7 bases removed from V and 6 bases from J, the gap between germline ends came to 13 bases. The CDR3 totals 13 residues. The DNA of the CDR3 is TGTGCCAGCACTTTATCAGGGGCTCAGCCCCAGCATTTT. Translation: CASTLSGAQPQHF.

This chain uses TRBV5-5 with TRBJ2-2; TRBD2 matches 7 bases. The CDR3 consists of 15 residues. Unmatched junction bases numbered 5, after V lost 4 bases and J lost 2 bases. From germline, CDR1 is SGHKS and CDR2 YYEKEE (reference sequence). The CDR3 loop reads CASSPSGKNTGELFF. The CDR3, as DNA: TGTGCCAGCAGCCCTAGCGGAAAAAACACCGGGGAGCTGTTTTTT.

Only a few counts were recorded for this clone. The gene calls are TRBV6-1 and TRBJ1-5, with D possibly matching TRBD1 (5 bases). This CDR3 has 16 amino acids. The V end lost 1 base, the J end lost 4 bases, and 14 bases lay between the germline ends. Germline-derived CDR1 and CDR2 are MNHNS and SASEGT. This CDR3 reads CASSEGEGIANQPQHF. CDR3 bases: TGTGCCAGCAGTGAAGGGGAGGGGATCGCGAATCAGCCCCAGCATTTT.

The DNA of the CDR3 is TGTGCCAGCAGTGAATGGGGACAGGGGAACAATGAGCAGTTCTTC. Encoded protein: CASSEWGQGNNEQFF. The genes are TRBV2 and TRBJ2-1, with TRBD1 matching 10 bases. This CDR3 is built from 15 residues. J gave up 5 bases and V 2 bases, and 3 bases lay outside the gene matches. Germline CDR1 reads SNHLY; CDR2 reads FYNNEI.

This chain connects TRBV4-1 to TRBJ2-1; 11 positions match TRBD2. The length of the CDR3 is 17 residues. CDR1 is MGHRA and CDR2 is YSYEKL in the germline V gene. J was trimmed by 8 bases and V by 6 bases; bases with no gene match: 15. The CDR3 is CASRQPHSGRANDEQFF. In DNA, the CDR3 is TGCGCCAGCAGGCAACCCCATAGCGGGAGGGCCAACGATGAGCAGTTCTTC.

This chain links TRBV18 with TRBJ2-7; 9 bases are shared with TRBD2. CDR3 size: 15 residues. The germline V gene has CDR1 KGHSH and CDR2 LQKENI. The V segment lost 2 bases and the J segment 3 bases; nucleotides outside the gene matches: 5. In DNA, the CDR3 is TGTGCCAGCTCACCATATAGCGGGAGCTACTACGAGCAGTACTTC. It specifies CASSPYSGSYYEQYF. The full variable domain, in which reference TRBV18 and TRBJ2-7 provide the parts outside the CDR3, is NAGVMQNPRHLVRRRGQEARLRCSPMKGHSHVYWYRQLPEEGLKFMVYLQKENIIDESGMPKERFSAEFPKEGPSILRIQQVVRGDSAAYFCASSPYSGSYYEQYFGPGTRLTVT.

This chain joins TRBV3-1 (or the pseudogene TRBV3-2) and TRBJ2-2, with TRBD2 matching 11 bases. Germline loops: CDR1 LGHDT, CDR2 YNNKEL (reference sequence). V shed 4 bases and J 1 base; nucleotides not matched to a gene: 2. CDR3 length equals 16 residues. Here the CDR3 reads CASSRGTSGNTGELFF. The CDR3 coding sequence is TGTGCCAGCAGCCGAGGGACTAGCGGGAACACCGGGGAGCTGTTTTTT.

The V and J genes are TRBV5-1 and TRBJ2-7, with TRBD2 identical over 13 bases. This CDR3 comprises 17 residues. Trimming took 4 bases from V and 4 from J; bases not matched to a gene: 11. CDR1 is SGHRS, CDR2 YFSETQ, per germline. The CDR3 is CASSTTSGRKAAYEQYF. CDR3 bases: TGCGCCAGCAGCACGACTAGCGGGAGGAAGGCTGCGTACGAGCAGTACTTC. The whole variable domain, remainder taken from reference TRBV5-1 and TRBJ2-7, is KAGVTQTPRYLIKTRGQQVTLSCSPISGHRSVSWYQQTPGQGLQFLFEYFSETQRNKGNFPGRFSGRQFSNSRSEMNVSTLELGDSALYLCASSTTSGRKAAYEQYFGPGTRLTVT.

The genes are TRBV19 and TRBJ2-5; TRBD1 might be the D (6 bases). Trimming took 5 bases from V and 4 from J, leaving 14 bases between them. CDR3 length: 14 amino acids. The germline CDR1 and CDR2 sequences are LNHDA and SQIVND (reference sequence). DNA for the CDR3: TGTGCCAGTAGTGGTGGGGGCCTCGGAGAGACCCAGTACTTC. It encodes CASSGGGLGETQYF.